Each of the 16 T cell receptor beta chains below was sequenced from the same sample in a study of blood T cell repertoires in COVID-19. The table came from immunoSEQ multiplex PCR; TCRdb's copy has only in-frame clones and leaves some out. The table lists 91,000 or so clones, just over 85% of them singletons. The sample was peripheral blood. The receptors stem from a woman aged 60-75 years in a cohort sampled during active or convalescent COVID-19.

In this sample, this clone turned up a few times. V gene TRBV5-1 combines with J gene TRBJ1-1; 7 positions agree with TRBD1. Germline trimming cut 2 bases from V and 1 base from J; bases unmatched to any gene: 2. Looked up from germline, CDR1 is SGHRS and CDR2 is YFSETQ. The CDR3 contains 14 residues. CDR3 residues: CASSFGQENTEAFF. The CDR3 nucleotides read TGCGCCAGCAGCTTCGGACAGGAGAACACTGAAGCTTTCTTT.

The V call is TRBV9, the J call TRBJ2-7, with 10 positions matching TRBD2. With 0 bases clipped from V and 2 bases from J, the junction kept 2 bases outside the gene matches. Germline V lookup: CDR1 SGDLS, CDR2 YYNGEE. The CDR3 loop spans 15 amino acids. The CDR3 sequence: CASSVDGTSAYEQYF. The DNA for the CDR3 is TGTGCCAGCAGCGTAGACGGGACTAGCGCCTACGAGCAGTACTTC.

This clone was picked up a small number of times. The CDR3 loop reads CASSEFRQPGSYNEQFF. In DNA, the CDR3 is TGCGCCAGCAGTGAGTTTCGACAGCCGGGCTCCTACAATGAGCAGTTCTTC. The V call is TRBV10-1, the J call TRBJ2-1; D is possibly TRBD1 (5 bases). The CDR3 totals 17 residues. V was shortened by 1 base and J by 0 bases, with 13 bases between the two germline ends. Germline V gene lookup returns CDR1 WNHNN and CDR2 SYGVQD (reference sequence).

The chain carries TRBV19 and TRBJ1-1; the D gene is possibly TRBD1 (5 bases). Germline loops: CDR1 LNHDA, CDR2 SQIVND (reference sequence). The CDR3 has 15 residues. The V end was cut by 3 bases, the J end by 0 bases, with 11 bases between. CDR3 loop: CASSIRERVNTEAFF. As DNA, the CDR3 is TGTGCCAGTAGTATCAGGGAACGGGTGAACACTGAAGCTTTCTTT.

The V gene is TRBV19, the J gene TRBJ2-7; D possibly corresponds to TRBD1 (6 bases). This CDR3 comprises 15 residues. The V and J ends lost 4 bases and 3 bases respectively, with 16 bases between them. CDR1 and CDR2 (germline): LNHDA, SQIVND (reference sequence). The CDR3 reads CASSNRASLNYEQYF. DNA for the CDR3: TGTGCCAGTAGTAACAGGGCCTCCTTGAACTACGAGCAGTACTTC.

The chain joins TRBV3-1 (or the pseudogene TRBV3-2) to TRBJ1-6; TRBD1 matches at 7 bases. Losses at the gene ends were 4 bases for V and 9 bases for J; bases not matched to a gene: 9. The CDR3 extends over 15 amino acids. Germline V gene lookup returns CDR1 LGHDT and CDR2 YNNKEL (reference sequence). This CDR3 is CASSPNRGYSSPLHF. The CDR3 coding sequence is TGTGCCAGCAGCCCGAACAGGGGTTACAGTTCACCCCTCCACTTT.

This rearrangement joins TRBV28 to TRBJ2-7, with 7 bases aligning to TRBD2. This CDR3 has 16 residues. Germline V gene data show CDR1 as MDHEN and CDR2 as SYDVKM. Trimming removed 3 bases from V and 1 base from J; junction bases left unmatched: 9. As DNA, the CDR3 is TGTGCCAGCAGTTTCTTGGGGAGGGGTCAGTCCTACGAGCAGTACTTC. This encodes CASSFLGRGQSYEQYF.

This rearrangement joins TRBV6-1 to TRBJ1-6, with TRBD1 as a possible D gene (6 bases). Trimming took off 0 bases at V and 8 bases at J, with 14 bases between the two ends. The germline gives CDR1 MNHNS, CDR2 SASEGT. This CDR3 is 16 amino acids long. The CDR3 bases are TGTGCCAGCAGTGAAGCAGGGGGTCGGGTGGATTCACCCCTCCACTTT. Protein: CASSEAGGRVDSPLHF.

CDR3 in amino acids: CASSSATWDREFF. The CDR3 DNA follows: TGTGCCAGCAGCTCGGCAACCTGGGACAGGGAGTTCTTC. V is TRBV5-8 and J is TRBJ2-1, with TRBD1 matching over 9 bases. Germline V gene sequence: CDR1 SGHTS, CDR2 YDEGEE. The length of the CDR3 is 13 residues. V lost 3 bases to trimming and J lost 14 bases; unmatched junction nucleotides: 9. The full variable domain, with the rest looked up from reference TRBV5-8 and TRBJ2-1, is EAGVTQSPTHLIKTRGQQATLRCSPISGHTSVYWYQQALGLGLQFLLWYDEGEERNRGNFPPRFSGRQFPNYSSELNVNALELEDSALYLCASSSATWDREFFGPGTRLTVL.

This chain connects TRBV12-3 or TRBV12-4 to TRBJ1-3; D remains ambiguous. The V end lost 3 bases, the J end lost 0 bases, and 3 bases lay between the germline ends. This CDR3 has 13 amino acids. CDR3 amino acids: CASSFHSGNTIYF. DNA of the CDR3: TGTGCCAGCAGTTTTCACTCTGGAAACACCATATATTTT.

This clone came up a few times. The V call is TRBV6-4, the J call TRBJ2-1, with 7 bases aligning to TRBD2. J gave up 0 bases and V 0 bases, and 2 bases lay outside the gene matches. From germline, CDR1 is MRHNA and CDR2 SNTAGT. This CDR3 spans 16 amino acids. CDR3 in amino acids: CASSDSASGSYNEQFF. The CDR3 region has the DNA TGTGCCAGCAGTGACTCGGCTAGCGGCTCCTACAATGAGCAGTTCTTC.

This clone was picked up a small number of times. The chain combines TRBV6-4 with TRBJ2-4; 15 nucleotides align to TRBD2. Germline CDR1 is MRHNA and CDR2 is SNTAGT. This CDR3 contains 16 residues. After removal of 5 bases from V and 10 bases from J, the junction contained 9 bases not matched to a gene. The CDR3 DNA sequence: TGTGCCAGCAGTAGAGGACTAGCGGGGGGGCAGGGTATTCAGTACTTC. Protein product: CASSRGLAGGQGIQYF.

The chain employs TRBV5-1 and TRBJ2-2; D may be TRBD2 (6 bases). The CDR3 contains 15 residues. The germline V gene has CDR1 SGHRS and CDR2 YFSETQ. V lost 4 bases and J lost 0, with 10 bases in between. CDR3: CASSQRDSNTGELFF. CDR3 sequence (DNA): TGCGCCAGCAGCCAGAGGGACTCGAACACCGGGGAGCTGTTTTTT.

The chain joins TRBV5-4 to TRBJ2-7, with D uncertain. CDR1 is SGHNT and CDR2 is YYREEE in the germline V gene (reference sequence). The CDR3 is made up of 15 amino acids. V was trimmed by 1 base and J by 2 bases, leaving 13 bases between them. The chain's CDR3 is CASSLRQTVTYEQYF. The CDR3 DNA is TGTGCCAGCAGCTTGCGGCAAACAGTGACCTACGAGCAGTACTTC.

The CDR3 DNA follows: TGTGCCAGCAGCGCGGGGGGGAGCGGGGGTGGCGATACGCAGTATTTT. Encoded protein: CASSAGGSGGGDTQYF. This chain links TRBV3-1 (or the pseudogene TRBV3-2) with TRBJ2-3, with 9 bases fitting TRBD2. The CDR3 contains 16 residues. Germline V gene lookup returns CDR1 LGHDT and CDR2 YNNKEL (reference sequence). After removal of 5 bases from V and 6 bases from J, the junction contained 12 bases not matched to a gene.

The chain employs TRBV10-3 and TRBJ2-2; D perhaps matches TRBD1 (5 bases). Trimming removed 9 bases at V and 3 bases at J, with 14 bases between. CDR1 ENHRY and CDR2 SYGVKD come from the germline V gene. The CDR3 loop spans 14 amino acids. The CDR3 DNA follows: TGTGCCATTACCGAGACACAGGACACCGGGGAGCTGTTTTTT. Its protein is CAITETQDTGELFF.